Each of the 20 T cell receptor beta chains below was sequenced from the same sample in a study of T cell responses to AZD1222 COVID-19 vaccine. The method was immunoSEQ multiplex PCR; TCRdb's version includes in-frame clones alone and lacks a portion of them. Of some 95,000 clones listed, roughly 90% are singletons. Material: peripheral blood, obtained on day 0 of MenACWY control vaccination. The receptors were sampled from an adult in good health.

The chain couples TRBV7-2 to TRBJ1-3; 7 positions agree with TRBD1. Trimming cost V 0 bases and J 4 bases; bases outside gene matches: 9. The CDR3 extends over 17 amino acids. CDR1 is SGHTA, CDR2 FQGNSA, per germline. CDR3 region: CASSLASQTGTGNTIYF. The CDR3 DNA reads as TGTGCCAGCAGCTTAGCGAGTCAGACAGGGACCGGAAACACCATATATTTT.

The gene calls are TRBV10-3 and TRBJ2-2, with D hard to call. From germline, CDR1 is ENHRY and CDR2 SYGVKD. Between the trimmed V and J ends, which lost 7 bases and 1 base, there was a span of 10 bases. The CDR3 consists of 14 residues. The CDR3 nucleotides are TGTGCCATCAACCAGGCCCTGAACACCGGGGAGCTGTTTTTT. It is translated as CAINQALNTGELFF.

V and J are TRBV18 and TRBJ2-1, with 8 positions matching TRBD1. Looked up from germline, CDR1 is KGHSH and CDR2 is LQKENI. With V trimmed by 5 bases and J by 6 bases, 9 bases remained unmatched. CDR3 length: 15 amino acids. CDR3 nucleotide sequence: TGTGCCAGCTCAACCTCGACAGGGGCGACCAATGAGCAGTTCTTC. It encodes CASSTSTGATNEQFF.

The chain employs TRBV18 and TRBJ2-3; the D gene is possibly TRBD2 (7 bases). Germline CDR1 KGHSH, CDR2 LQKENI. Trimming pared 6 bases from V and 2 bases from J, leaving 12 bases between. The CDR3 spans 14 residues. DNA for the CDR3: TGTGCCAGCTCCGAGGGGGGGGCCACAGATACGCAGTATTTT. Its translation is CASSEGGATDTQYF. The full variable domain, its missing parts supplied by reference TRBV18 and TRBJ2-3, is NAGVMQNPRHLVRRRGQEARLRCSPMKGHSHVYWYRQLPEEGLKFMVYLQKENIIDESGMPKERFSAEFPKEGPSILRIQQVVRGDSAAYFCASSEGGATDTQYFGPGTRLTVL.

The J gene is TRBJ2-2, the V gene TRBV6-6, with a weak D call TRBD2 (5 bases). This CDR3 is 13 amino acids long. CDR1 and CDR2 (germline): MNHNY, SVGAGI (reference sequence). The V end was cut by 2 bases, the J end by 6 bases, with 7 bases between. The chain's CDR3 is CASSYEGSGELFF. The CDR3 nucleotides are TGTGCCAGCAGTTACGAGGGATCCGGGGAGCTGTTTTTT.

The CDR3 nucleotides read TGTGCCAGCAGTTTGACTAGCGTCGAGCAGTACTTC. It codes for CASSLTSVEQYF. V and J are TRBV12-3 or TRBV12-4 and TRBJ2-7, with 8 bases identical to TRBD2. J gave up 6 bases and V 3 bases, and 1 base lay outside the gene matches. This CDR3 has 12 amino acids.

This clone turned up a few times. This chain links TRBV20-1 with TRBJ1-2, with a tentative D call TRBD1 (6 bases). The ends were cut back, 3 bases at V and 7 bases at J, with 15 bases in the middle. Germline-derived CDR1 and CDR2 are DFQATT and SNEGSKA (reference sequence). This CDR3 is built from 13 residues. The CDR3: CSASQQGNLGYTF. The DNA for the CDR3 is TGCAGTGCTAGTCAGCAGGGGAACCTTGGCTACACCTTC.

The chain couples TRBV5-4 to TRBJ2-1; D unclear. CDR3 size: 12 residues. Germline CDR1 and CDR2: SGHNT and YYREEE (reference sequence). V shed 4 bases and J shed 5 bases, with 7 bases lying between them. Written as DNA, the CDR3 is TGTGCCAGCAGCCGTCTCAACAATGAGCAGTTCTTC. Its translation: CASSRLNNEQFF.

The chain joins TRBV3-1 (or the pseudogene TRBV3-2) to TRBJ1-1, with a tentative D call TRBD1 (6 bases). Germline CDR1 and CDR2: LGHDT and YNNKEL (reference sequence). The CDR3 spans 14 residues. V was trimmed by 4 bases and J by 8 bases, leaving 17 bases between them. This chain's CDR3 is CASSPHIGTNEAFF. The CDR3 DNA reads TGTGCCAGCAGCCCGCACATAGGGACAAACGAAGCTTTCTTT.

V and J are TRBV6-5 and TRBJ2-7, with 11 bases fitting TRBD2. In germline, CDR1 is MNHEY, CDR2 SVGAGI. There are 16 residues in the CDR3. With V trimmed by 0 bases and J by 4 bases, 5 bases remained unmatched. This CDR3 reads CASSYSGLAGSYEQYF. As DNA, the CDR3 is TGTGCCAGCAGTTACTCAGGACTAGCGGGTTCGTACGAGCAGTACTTC.

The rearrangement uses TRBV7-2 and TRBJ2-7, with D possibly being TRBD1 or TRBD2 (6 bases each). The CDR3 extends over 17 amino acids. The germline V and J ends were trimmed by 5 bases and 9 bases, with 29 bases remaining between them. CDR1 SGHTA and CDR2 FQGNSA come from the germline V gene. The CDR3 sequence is CASSPHVADSSFFGQYF. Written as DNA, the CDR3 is TGTGCCAGCAGCCCCCATGTAGCGGACAGTAGTTTCTTCGGGCAGTACTTC.

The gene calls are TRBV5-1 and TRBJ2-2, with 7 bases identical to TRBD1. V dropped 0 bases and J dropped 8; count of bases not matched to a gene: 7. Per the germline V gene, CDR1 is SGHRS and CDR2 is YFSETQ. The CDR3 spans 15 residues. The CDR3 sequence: CASSLVAGGYGELFF. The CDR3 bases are TGCGCCAGCAGCTTGGTAGCAGGGGGATATGGGGAGCTGTTTTTT. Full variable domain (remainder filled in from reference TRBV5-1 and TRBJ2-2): KAGVTQTPRYLIKTRGQQVTLSCSPISGHRSVSWYQQTPGQGLQFLFEYFSETQRNKGNFPGRFSGRQFSNSRSEMNVSTLELGDSALYLCASSLVAGGYGELFFGEGSRLTVL.

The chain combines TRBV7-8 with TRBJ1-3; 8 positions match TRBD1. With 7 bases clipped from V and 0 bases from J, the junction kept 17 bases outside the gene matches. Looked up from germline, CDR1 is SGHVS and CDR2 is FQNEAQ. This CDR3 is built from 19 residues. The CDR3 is CASTLRGGRQGPSGNTIYF. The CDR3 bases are TGTGCCAGCACCCTAAGGGGGGGGCGACAGGGGCCCTCTGGAAACACCATATATTTT.

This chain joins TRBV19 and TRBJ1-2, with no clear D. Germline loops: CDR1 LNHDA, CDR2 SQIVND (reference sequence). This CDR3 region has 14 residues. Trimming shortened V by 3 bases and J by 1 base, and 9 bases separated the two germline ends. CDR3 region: CASSMTKINYGYTF. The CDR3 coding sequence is TGTGCCAGTAGTATGACAAAGATTAACTATGGCTACACCTTC.

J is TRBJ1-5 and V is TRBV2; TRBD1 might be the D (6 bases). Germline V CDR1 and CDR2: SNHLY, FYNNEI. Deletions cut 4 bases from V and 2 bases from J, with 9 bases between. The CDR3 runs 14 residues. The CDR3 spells CASSGGAGNQPQHF. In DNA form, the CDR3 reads TGTGCCAGCAGTGGGGGGGCTGGCAATCAGCCCCAGCATTTT.

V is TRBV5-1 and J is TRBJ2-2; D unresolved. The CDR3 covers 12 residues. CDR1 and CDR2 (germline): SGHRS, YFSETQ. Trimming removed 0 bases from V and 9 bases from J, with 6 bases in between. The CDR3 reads CASSLEGRELFF. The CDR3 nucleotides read TGCGCCAGCAGCTTGGAGGGCCGGGAGCTGTTTTTT.

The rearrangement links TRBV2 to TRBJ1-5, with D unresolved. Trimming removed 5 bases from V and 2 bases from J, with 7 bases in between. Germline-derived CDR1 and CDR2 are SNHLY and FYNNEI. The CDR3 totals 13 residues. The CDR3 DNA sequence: TGTGCCAGCAGTAAGAGTGGCAATCAGCCCCAGCATTTT. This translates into CASSKSGNQPQHF.

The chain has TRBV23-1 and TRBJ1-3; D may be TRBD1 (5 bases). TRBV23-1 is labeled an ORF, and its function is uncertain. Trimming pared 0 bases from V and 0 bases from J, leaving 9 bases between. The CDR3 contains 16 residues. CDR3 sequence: CASSQSKGSSGNTIYF. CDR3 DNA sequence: TGCGCCAGCAGTCAATCAAAGGGGAGCTCTGGAAACACCATATATTTT.

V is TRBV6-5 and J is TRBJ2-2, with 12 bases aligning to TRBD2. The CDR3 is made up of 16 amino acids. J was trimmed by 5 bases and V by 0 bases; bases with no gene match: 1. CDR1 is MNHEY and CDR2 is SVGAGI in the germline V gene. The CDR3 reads CASSYSTSGGTGELFF. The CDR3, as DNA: TGTGCCAGCAGTTACTCGACTAGCGGGGGAACCGGGGAGCTGTTTTTT.

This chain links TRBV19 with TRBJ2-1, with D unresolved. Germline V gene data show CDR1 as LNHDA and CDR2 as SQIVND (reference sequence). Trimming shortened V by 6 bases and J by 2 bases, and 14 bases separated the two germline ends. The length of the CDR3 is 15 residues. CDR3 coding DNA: TGTGCCAGTAGACCGGACGGACGGCCCTACAATGAGCAGTTCTTC. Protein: CASRPDGRPYNEQFF.